These T cell receptor beta chains were read from a single sample in a study of blood T cell repertoires in COVID-19. Sequencing used immunoSEQ multiplex PCR; TCRdb keeps in-frame clones, though not all of them. The data hold about 160,000 clones, with approximately 88% observed a single time. The material sequenced was peripheral blood. The receptors derive from a man younger than 30 with active or convalescent COVID-19. Both conserved end residues are part of each CDR3. Fields, in order: J gene, D gene, CDR3 length, V gene, clone size, CDR3 protein, CDR3 DNA. D genes are given only for firm matches. The size entry is marked missing in some rows and otherwise reads once, few, many or a size class.

>TRBJ2-3|TRBD1|15|TRBV5-1|few
CASSLTGTGTDTQYF
TGCGCCAGCAGCTTGACCGGGACAGGCACAGATACGCAGTATTTT
>TRBJ2-7|TRBD2|14|TRBV6-5|few
CASSTSGASYEQYF
TGTGCCAGCAGCACTAGCGGAGCATCCTACGAGCAGTACTTC
>TRBJ1-4|.|15|TRBV6-5|.
CASSQTGATNEKLFF
TGTGCCAGCAGTCAAACAGGAGCAACTAATGAAAAACTGTTTTTT
>TRBJ1-4|TRBD1|14|TRBV28|.
CASSLGTGGKKLFF
TGTGCCAGCAGTTTGGGGACAGGGGGGAAAAAACTGTTTTTT
>TRBJ1-2|.|13|TRBV7-3|.
CASSLSGENGYTF
TGTGCCAGCAGCCTATCAGGGGAAAATGGCTACACCTTC
>TRBJ1-1|.|15|TRBV27|.
CASSELGHPNTEAFF
TGTGCCAGCAGTGAACTCGGACACCCGAACACTGAAGCTTTCTTT
>TRBJ1-3|TRBD1|16|TRBV3-1/TRBV3-2|.
CASSPRWTGRGNTIYF
TGTGCCAGCAGCCCGAGGTGGACAGGGCGAGGAAACACCATATATTTT
>TRBJ2-1|TRBD2|17|TRBV7-2|few
CASSLDSSGRPHNEQFF
TGTGCCAGTAGCTTAGATAGTAGCGGGAGACCCCACAATGAGCAGTTCTTC
>TRBJ2-7|TRBD1|15|TRBV7-2|.
CASSFRTGSVYEQYF
TGTGCCAGCAGTTTTAGGACAGGGTCGGTCTACGAGCAGTACTTC
>TRBJ2-7|.|16|TRBV7-2|.
CASSLVGGATSYEQYF
TGTGCCAGCAGCTTAGTTGGGGGGGCCACCTCCTACGAGCAGTACTTC
>TRBJ2-1|.|14|TRBV2|.
CASRITSSYNEQFF
TGTGCCAGCAGGATTACCAGCTCCTACAATGAGCAGTTCTTC
>TRBJ1-1|.|17|TRBV13|.
CASSSRNREGKNTEAFF
TGTGCCAGCAGCTCGCGTAACAGGGAGGGAAAGAACACTGAAGCTTTCTTT
>TRBJ1-5|.|16|TRBV7-8|.
CASSLGTVYSNQPQHF
TGTGCCAGCAGCTTAGGGACAGTTTATAGCAATCAGCCCCAGCATTTT
>TRBJ1-1|.|16|TRBV9|few
CASSVDPGLMNTEAFF
TGTGCCAGCAGCGTAGATCCGGGACTCATGAACACTGAAGCTTTCTTT
>TRBJ2-5|TRBD2|15|TRBV28|.
CASSHRTSGEETQYF
TGTGCCAGCAGTCACCGGACTAGCGGGGAAGAGACCCAGTACTTC
>TRBJ1-4|TRBD1|15|TRBV14|.
CASSHQDRINEKLFF
TGTGCCAGCAGCCACCAGGACAGGATAAATGAAAAACTGTTTTTT
>TRBJ2-2|TRBD2|20|TRBV4-3|.
CASSQDQHPRLAESTGELFF
TGCGCCAGCAGCCAAGATCAGCACCCGCGGCTAGCGGAGAGCACCGGGGAGCTGTTTTTT
>TRBJ2-1|TRBD2|15|TRBV5-1|.
CASKSGLGVWDEQFF
TGCGCCAGCAAGTCGGGACTAGGGGTTTGGGATGAGCAGTTCTTC
>TRBJ1-2|TRBD1|13|TRBV5-1|.
CASSYTGENGYTF
TGCGCCAGCAGTTATACAGGGGAGAATGGCTACACCTTC
>TRBJ1-2|.|12|TRBV28|.
CASKGSGEGYTF
TGTGCCAGCAAGGGTTCGGGAGAGGGCTACACCTTC
>TRBJ2-7|TRBD2|16|TRBV28|.
CASSPGLGGGGYEQYF
TGTGCCAGCAGTCCGGGTTTGGGCGGGGGAGGCTACGAGCAGTACTTC
>TRBJ2-7|.|14|TRBV7-9|.
CASSSWTADYEQYF
TGTGCCAGCAGCTCTTGGACAGCGGACTACGAGCAGTACTTC
>TRBJ2-7|.|15|TRBV6-5|.
CASTEGGTGAYEQYF
TGTGCCAGCACCGAGGGGGGGACTGGAGCCTACGAGCAGTACTTC
>TRBJ1-3|.|16|TRBV6-6|.
CASSYFIGYSGNTIYF
TGTGCCAGCAGTTACTTTATCGGTTACTCTGGAAACACCATATATTTT
>TRBJ2-5|TRBD2|18|TRBV28|.
CASSPIVGGTSGRETQYF
TGTGCCAGCAGCCCTATAGTGGGGGGGACTAGCGGGAGGGAGACCCAGTACTTC
>TRBJ1-5|.|15|TRBV6-2/TRBV6-3|.
CASSYSGRGNQPQHF
TGTGCCAGCAGTTACTCTGGCCGGGGAAATCAGCCCCAGCATTTT
>TRBJ1-1|.|14|TRBV11-2|.
CASSLEASYTEAFF
TGTGCCAGCAGCTTAGAAGCCTCCTACACTGAAGCTTTCTTT
>TRBJ2-1|TRBD2|19|TRBV2|.
CASSRPGLAGMSSYNEQFF
TGTGCCAGCAGTAGGCCGGGACTAGCGGGGATGAGCTCCTACAATGAGCAGTTCTTC
>TRBJ2-4|.|14|TRBV5-1|.
CASSLGRGTDIQYF
TGCGCCAGCAGCTTGGGGAGGGGTACAGACATTCAGTACTTC
>TRBJ1-1|.|13|TRBV2|.
CASSVEMNTEAFF
TGTGCCAGCAGCGTGGAGATGAACACTGAAGCTTTCTTT
>TRBJ1-6|TRBD1|16|TRBV6-5|.
CASSYAGTGENSPLHF
TGTGCCAGCAGTTACGCAGGGACAGGGGAAAATTCACCCCTCCACTTT
>TRBJ2-1|.|14|TRBV18|.
CASSPDSGVSEQFF
TGTGCCAGCTCACCAGATTCGGGGGTGAGTGAGCAGTTCTTC
>TRBJ2-3|TRBD2|15|TRBV4-1|.
CASSQRTSGTDTQYF
TGCGCCAGCAGCCAAAGGACTAGCGGCACAGATACGCAGTATTTT
>TRBJ2-3|.|13|TRBV30|.
CAWGRTSPDTQYF
TGTGCCTGGGGACGAACTAGCCCAGATACGCAGTATTTT
>TRBJ2-3|TRBD2|16|TRBV10-3|once
CAISEKSGGSTDTQYF
TGTGCCATCAGTGAGAAGAGCGGGGGCAGCACAGATACGCAGTATTTT
>TRBJ2-3|.|15|TRBV13|.
CALRAVGTSTDTQYF
TGTGCCCTGCGGGCGGTTGGTACTAGCACAGATACGCAGTATTTT
>TRBJ2-3|.|15|TRBV28|.
CASSSRRGYTDTQYF
TGTGCCAGCAGTTCCCGGCGGGGATACACAGATACGCAGTATTTT
>TRBJ1-4|TRBD1|17|TRBV6-4|.
CASSFSGTEPTNEKLFF
TGTGCCAGCAGTTTCTCCGGGACAGAGCCAACTAATGAAAAACTGTTTTTT
>TRBJ2-1|.|15|TRBV5-1|.
CASSLVSFRYNEQFF
TGCGCCAGCAGCTTGGTAAGCTTCCGATACAATGAGCAGTTCTTC
>TRBJ1-1|TRBD1|14|TRBV6-5|.
CASRPPGQGSEAFF
TGTGCCAGCAGGCCTCCGGGACAGGGATCTGAAGCTTTCTTT
>TRBJ2-2|TRBD2|16|TRBV7-8|.
CASSRRTSGYTGELFF
TGTGCCAGCAGCCGACGGACTAGCGGCTACACCGGGGAGCTGTTTTTT
>TRBJ1-2|.|13|TRBV20-1|.
CSASPPGDYGYTF
TGCAGTGCTAGTCCCCCAGGGGACTATGGCTACACCTTC
>TRBJ2-1|TRBD2|22|TRBV4-1|.
CASSRYAWAQGGSSGSSDEQFF
TGCGCCAGCAGCCGTTACGCTTGGGCACAAGGGGGGTCTAGCGGGAGTAGCGATGAGCAGTTCTTC
>TRBJ1-6|.|12|TRBV19|.
CASSFVNSPLHF
TGTGCCAGTAGTTTCGTCAATTCACCCCTCCACTTT
>TRBJ1-4|.|15|TRBV19|.
CASTKGGRTNEKLFF
TGTGCCAGTACCAAGGGCGGGAGGACTAATGAAAAACTGTTTTTT
>TRBJ1-5|.|15|TRBV11-3|.
CASTRDSLGNQPQHF
TGTGCCAGCACCCGTGACAGTCTGGGCAATCAGCCCCAGCATTTT
>TRBJ1-1|TRBD1|12|TRBV28|.
CAGQALNTEAFF
TGTGCCGGACAGGCATTGAACACTGAAGCTTTCTTT
>TRBJ1-2|.|15|TRBV25-1|once
CASSGSPRISYGYTF
TGTGCCAGCAGTGGCTCGCCTAGGATTTCCTATGGCTACACCTTC
>TRBJ2-2|TRBD2|15|TRBV6-4|few
CASSPTSPNTGELFF
TGTGCCAGCAGCCCGACTAGCCCGAACACCGGGGAGCTGTTTTTT
>TRBJ1-3|.|15|TRBV2|.
CASSVGSSSGNTIYF
TGTGCCAGCAGTGTGGGCAGTAGCTCTGGAAACACCATATATTTT
>TRBJ1-1|.|14|TRBV2|.
CASSEWGGRTEAFF
TGTGCCAGCAGTGAATGGGGGGGCAGGACTGAAGCTTTCTTT
>TRBJ2-2|.|16|TRBV6-1|.
CASSVGGGENTGELFF
TGTGCCAGCAGTGTCGGAGGGGGCGAGAACACCGGGGAGCTGTTTTTT
>TRBJ1-2|.|15|TRBV7-9|few
CASSSRGHDSYGYTF
TGTGCCAGCAGCTCCCGAGGACACGATTCCTATGGCTACACCTTC